These 12 T cell receptor beta chains were all obtained from the same sample, sequenced in a study of T cells in Graves' hyperthyroidism and ophthalmopathy. Template material for amplifying TCR beta CDR3 regions consisted of RNA transcripts. The HTBI primer set was used in a first-round RT-PCR of the TCR CDR3. One entry per CDR3 protein, called by TCRdb with MiXCR from the multiplex PCR reads. The table includes approximately 370,000 distinct CDR3 sequences, 17% detected once. Material for sequencing was blood. These receptor sequences come from a woman under 40 with Graves' hyperthyroidism that later progressed to Graves' ophthalmopathy.

The V call is TRBV20-1, the J call TRBJ2-7; D is ambiguous. V was cut by 3 bases and J by 1 base, with 13 bases left in between. The CDR3 covers 14 residues. Germline V gene data show CDR1 as DFQATT and CDR2 as SNEGSKA (reference sequence). The CDR3: CSASGSFLSYEQYF. Here the CDR3 DNA reads TGCAGTGCTAGTGGCAGCTTTTTGTCCTACGAGCAGTACTTC.

At least ten counts were recorded for this clonotype. V is TRBV28 and J is TRBJ2-1; D is possibly TRBD1 or TRBD2 (6 bases each). CDR3 length: 15 amino acids. The V end was cut by 2 bases, the J end by 1 base, with 9 bases between. Germline lookup yields CDR1 MDHEN and CDR2 SYDVKM. The CDR3: CASSLTGRSYNEQFF. The CDR3 region has the DNA TGTGCCAGCAGTTTAACAGGGAGGTCCTACAATGAGCAGTTCTTC.

This clonotype appeared many times. This rearrangement joins TRBV7-2 to TRBJ1-2; tentatively, D is TRBD1 (6 bases). The CDR3 is 13 amino acids. From germline, CDR1 is SGHTA and CDR2 FQGNSA. V shed 1 base and J shed 8 bases, with 11 bases lying between them. CDR3 bases: TGTGCCAGCAGCTTAGAGGTTCAGGGGGGCTACACCTTC. Translating gives CASSLEVQGGYTF.

To note about this clonotype: A read error may be the cause here, since a much bigger clone is one base away. V gene TRBV30 combines with J gene TRBJ2-6, with a tentative D call TRBD1 (5 bases). Looked up from germline, CDR1 is GTSNPN and CDR2 is SVGIG (reference sequence). This CDR3 region has 17 residues. The CDR3 loop is CAWSVSGSSGGTNVLTF. DNA for the CDR3: TGTGCCTGGAGTGTATCAGGGTCTAGTGGTGGGACCAACGTCCTGACTTTC.

This clonotype has more than one count but fewer than ten. CDR3 residues: CASSSVGNTGELFF. Written as DNA, the CDR3 is TGTGCCAGCAGCTCGGTGGGGAACACCGGGGAGCTGTTTTTT. The genes are TRBV12-3 or TRBV12-4 and TRBJ2-2; unclear D gene. The CDR3 loop spans 14 amino acids. V lost 6 bases, J lost 1 base, and 9 bases lay in between.

This clonotype has only a few counts. The genes are TRBV6-2 or TRBV6-3 and TRBJ2-7; D is unresolved. Trimming shortened V by 1 base and J by 8 bases, and 12 bases separated the two germline ends. The germline V gene encodes CDR1 MNHEY and CDR2 SVGEGT. The CDR3 is made up of 13 amino acids. Here the CDR3 reads CASSYYGNGKQYF. The CDR3 nucleotides are TGTGCCAGCAGTTACTATGGAAATGGGAAGCAGTACTTC.

This clonotype was seen more than once but under ten times. V is TRBV6-2 or TRBV6-3 and J is TRBJ2-7; the D is unclear. V was cut by 3 bases and J by 0 bases, with 6 bases left in between. The CDR3 length is 13 residues. The germline CDR1 and CDR2 sequences are MNHEY and SVGEGT. CDR3 loop: CASSYADSYEQYF. CDR3 coding DNA: TGTGCCAGCAGTTATGCGGACTCCTACGAGCAGTACTTC.

This clonotype was detected ten times or more. V and J are TRBV12-3 or TRBV12-4 and TRBJ2-3; TRBD2 aligns across 7 bases. CDR3 length equals 15 residues. J was trimmed by 2 bases and V by 7 bases; bases with no gene match: 9. The CDR3, as DNA: TGTGCCAGCATCGCAAGGGACTACCCCACAGATACGCAGTATTTT. Its translation is CASIARDYPTDTQYF.

The gene calls are TRBV4-1 and TRBJ2-1, with 10 bases aligning to TRBD2. The trim removed 0 bases at V and 2 bases at J, leaving 7 bases unmatched. Germline CDR1 is MGHRA and CDR2 is YSYEKL. This CDR3 is 18 amino acids long. This CDR3 is CASSQEVAGGLPYNEQFF. CDR3 nucleotide sequence: TGCGCCAGCAGCCAAGAGGTAGCGGGGGGACTTCCCTACAATGAGCAGTTCTTC.

The V call is TRBV12-3 or TRBV12-4, the J call TRBJ2-7; tentative D call: TRBD1 (6 bases). There are 15 residues in the CDR3. V was cut by 5 bases and J by 3 bases, with 17 bases left in between. For the CDR3, the DNA is TGTGCCAGCAGTGCCCTCGCAGGGGCGCTCTACGAGCAGTACTTC. It is translated as CASSALAGALYEQYF.

This clonotype was found many times. The chain recombines TRBV15 with TRBJ2-7; D is unresolved. Germline V gene lookup returns CDR1 LNHNV and CDR2 YYDKDF (reference sequence). This CDR3 has 14 residues. V was clipped by 0 bases and J by 1 base, with 7 bases between them. CDR3 sequence reads: CATSRDTGSYEQYF. The CDR3 DNA follows: TGTGCCACCAGCAGAGATACGGGTTCCTACGAGCAGTACTTC.

A few counts support this clonotype. A much larger clone lies a single base off, so this may be a read error. V usage is TRBV27 and J usage is TRBJ2-2; D unclear. V lost 3 bases and J 7 bases, leaving 3 bases between the germline ends. The CDR3 totals 11 residues. CDR1 is MNHEY and CDR2 is SMNVEV in the germline V gene (reference sequence). Here the CDR3 DNA reads TGTGCCAGCAGTTTTTACGGGGAGCTGTTTTTT. Translating it yields CASSFYGELFF.